This T cell receptor beta chain appears in the sequencing data of a study of T cell changes during pregnancy in multiple sclerosis. Germline CDR1 SGHRS, CDR2 YFSETQ. The CDR3 consists of 13 residues. V was clipped by 7 bases and J by 3 bases; unmatched bases: 4. Assay used: immunoSEQ multiplex PCR; TCRdb lists only in-frame clones, some missing. This repertoire shows about 61,000 clones, under 95% found once; its top ten account for over 3%. The chain links TRBV5-1 to TRBJ2-3; TRBD1 aligns across 8 bases. Source: peripheral blood, taken in the first trimester of pregnancy. The source is a female donor in good health, enrolled as a control in a pregnancy study. The DNA for the CDR3 is TGCGCCAGCGGCGGACAGGGAACAGATACGCAGTATTTT. It is translated as CASGGQGTDTQYF.